Below, one TCR beta chain is given with its context. The sample originates from a study of control samples from healthy donors and cancer patients. Sequencing was performed with immunoSEQ multiplex PCR; in TCRdb, only in-frame clones are kept and a portion is missing. The table shows more than 110,000 clones, with more than 90% occurring only once. The trim removed 4 bases at V and 6 bases at J, leaving 8 bases unmatched. In germline, CDR1 is SGHNT, CDR2 YYREEE (reference sequence). The CDR3 has 16 residues. The TCR was taken from a man aged 25 to 40 in good health. The chain employs TRBV5-4 and TRBJ2-1, with 12 bases identical to TRBD2. The material sequenced was blood. The CDR3 sequence: CASSLSSGRAANEQFF. CDR3 coding DNA: TGTGCCAGCAGCCTCTCTAGCGGGAGGGCCGCCAATGAGCAGTTCTTC.